The 18 T cell receptor beta chains listed next were all sequenced from one sample in a study of blood T cell repertoires in COVID-19. Sequenced by immunoSEQ multiplex PCR; TCRdb stores in-frame clones only, minus some. The sample shows approximately 140,000 clones, approximately 80% of them seen only once. Source material: PBMCs or T cells enriched from blood (not recorded which). The source is a man between 45 and 60 years old in a cohort exposed to, infected with or recovered from COVID-19 (not recorded which).

V gene TRBV2 combines with J gene TRBJ2-7; 8 bases are a match to TRBD2. Germline CDR1 is SNHLY and CDR2 is FYNNEI. The CDR3 spans 14 residues. J lost 6 bases, V lost 4 bases, and 8 bases had no gene match. Here the CDR3 reads CASSVMGLVSEQYF. Written as DNA, the CDR3 is TGTGCCAGCAGTGTAATGGGACTAGTGAGCGAGCAGTACTTC.

The chain carries TRBV3-1 (or the pseudogene TRBV3-2) and TRBJ2-7, with 10 bases lining up with TRBD1. The CDR3 extends over 12 amino acids. The V segment lost 4 bases and the J segment 9 bases; nucleotides outside the gene matches: 3. Germline loops: CDR1 LGHDT, CDR2 YNNKEL (reference sequence). CDR3 DNA sequence: TGTGCCAGCAGCCGTGGGGACAGGGGGCAGTACTTC. Protein: CASSRGDRGQYF.

The chain is built from TRBV12-2 and TRBJ2-7; the D call of TRBD2 is as the table states it, not checked on the DNA. TRBV12-2 is given as a pseudogene. The CDR3 is 15 amino acids. The CDR3 spells CASRPTLDRIYEQYF. CDR3 nucleotide sequence: TGTGCAAGTCGCCCCACCCTAGATAGAATCTACGAGCAGTACTTC.

This sequence joins TRBV28 and TRBJ1-6; no firm D call. CDR3 length: 13 residues. V lost 3 bases and J lost 10, with 10 bases in between. Germline V lookup: CDR1 MDHEN, CDR2 SYDVKM. CDR3 in amino acids: CASSLAGNSPLHF. The CDR3 coding sequence is TGTGCCAGCAGTTTGGCGGGTAACTCACCCCTCCACTTT.

This clone came up once. This chain links TRBV5-4 with TRBJ1-1; D possibly corresponds to TRBD1 (6 bases). V was pared by 1 base and J by 3 bases, with 13 bases between. CDR3 length equals 15 residues. Per the germline V gene, CDR1 is SGHNT and CDR2 is YYREEE (reference sequence). The CDR3 is CASSLNTGWDTEAFF. The CDR3 bases are TGTGCCAGCAGCTTGAATACAGGGTGGGACACTGAAGCTTTCTTT.

This clone has only a few counts. This chain joins TRBV21-1 and TRBJ2-7; the D call TRBD1 from the table was never checked on the DNA. TRBV21-1 is annotated as a pseudogene. The CDR3 is made up of 15 amino acids. In DNA form, the CDR3 reads TGTGCCAGCAGCGACCGGGACAGGATGTCTACCGAGCAGTACTTC. It codes for CASSDRDRMSTEQYF.

This clone has more than one count but fewer than ten. V and J are TRBV28 and TRBJ2-1; 12 positions agree with TRBD2. CDR3 length: 15 residues. CDR1 and CDR2 from the germline V gene are MDHEN and SYDVKM. V trimming: 2 bases; J trimming: 6 bases; junction bases outside the gene matches: 2. The CDR3 bases are TGTGCCAGCAGTTTACTAGCGGGAGGGCCCAATGAGCAGTTCTTC. Its translation is CASSLLAGGPNEQFF.

The V gene is TRBV7-7, the J gene TRBJ2-5, with D possibly TRBD2 on 5 matching bases. This CDR3 has 13 amino acids. Germline values: CDR1 SSHAT, CDR2 FNYEAQ (reference sequence). The V gene lost 1 base and the J gene lost 4 bases, with 7 bases spanning the gap. This CDR3 is CASSLGLAETQYF. CDR3 DNA: TGTGCCAGCAGCTTAGGGCTAGCAGAGACCCAGTACTTC.

The gene calls are TRBV25-1 and TRBJ1-2, with 8 bases aligning to TRBD1. The junction had 7 bases not matched to a gene; V was cut back by 5 bases and J by 8 bases. The length of the CDR3 is 13 residues. The germline V gene has CDR1 MGHDK and CDR2 SYGVNS. CDR3 sequence: CASSPDRAEGYTF. The CDR3 nucleotides are TGTGCCAGCAGTCCGGACAGGGCTGAGGGCTACACCTTC.

In its sample, this clone was seen once. The chain joins TRBV6-5 to TRBJ1-4, with D unclear. The CDR3 is made up of 14 amino acids. CDR1 is MNHEY and CDR2 is SVGAGI in the germline V gene. Trimming took 8 bases from V and 2 from J, leaving 12 bases between them. CDR3 nucleotide sequence: TGTGCCAGCGCGGTCGGAGGGACTAATGAAAAACTGTTTTTT. Amino acids: CASAVGGTNEKLFF.

Here the CDR3 reads CASSSRGGTFSDTQYF. The CDR3 region has the DNA TGTGCCAGCAGCTCTAGAGGGGGTACTTTCTCAGATACGCAGTATTTT. The V and J genes are TRBV5-8 and TRBJ2-3, with a possible D match to TRBD1 (6 bases). This CDR3 region has 16 residues. V was pared by 3 bases and J by 4 bases, with 18 bases between. The germline V gene encodes CDR1 SGHTS and CDR2 YDEGEE.

The V gene is TRBV29-1, the J gene TRBJ2-2; TRBD1 might be the D (6 bases). V lost 4 bases to trimming and J lost 0 bases, with 6 bases between them. Germline V CDR1 and CDR2: SQVTM, ANQGSEA. The length of the CDR3 is 13 residues. CDR3 region: CSVGDTNTGELFF. CDR3 sequence (DNA): TGCAGCGTTGGGGACACGAACACCGGGGAGCTGTTTTTT.

This rearrangement joins TRBV3-1 (or the pseudogene TRBV3-2) to TRBJ1-2; 12 nucleotides match TRBD1. This CDR3 is built from 15 residues. The V gene's germline CDR1 is LGHDT and CDR2 YNNKEL (reference sequence). The V segment lost 4 bases and the J segment 8 bases; nucleotides outside the gene matches: 8. The DNA of the CDR3 is TGTGCCAGCAGCCCGGCGGGACAGGGGGCTCGGGGCTACACCTTC. Amino acids: CASSPAGQGARGYTF.

This chain connects TRBV6-6 to TRBJ1-6; 10 positions match TRBD1. CDR1 MNHNY and CDR2 SVGAGI come from the germline V gene (reference sequence). V was pared by 6 bases and J by 10 bases, with 9 bases of the junction left unmatched. The CDR3 contains 15 residues. CDR3 coding DNA: TGTGCCAGCAGACCACACGGGACAGGGGAATCACCCCTCCACTTT. Its protein is CASRPHGTGESPLHF.

The chain is built from TRBV7-8 and TRBJ1-1; D is uncertain. The CDR3 contains 12 residues. The germline gives CDR1 SGHVS, CDR2 FQNEAQ. V lost 5 bases and J lost 8, with 12 bases in between. In DNA, the CDR3 is TGTGCCAGCAGCAATTCTCGGAGGGAAGCTTTCTTT. It encodes CASSNSRREAFF. Together with reference TRBV7-8 and TRBJ1-1, the CDR3 gives the full variable domain: GAGVSQSPRYKVAKRGQDVALRCDPISGHVSLFWYQQALGQGPEFLTYFQNEAQLDKSGLPSDRFFAERPEGSVSTLKIQRTQQEDSAVYLCASSNSRREAFFGQGTRLTVV.

This chain uses TRBV27 with TRBJ2-1; 9 bases agree with TRBD2. Per the germline V gene, CDR1 is MNHEY and CDR2 is SMNVEV (reference sequence). The CDR3 is 18 residues long. The V and J ends lost 11 bases and 7 bases, in that order; junction bases with no gene match: 24. In DNA, the CDR3 is TGTGCCCGGAGCGGGGATAGCGGGAGTCTTGGCTCTCGGAATGAGCAGTTCTTC. Translating gives CARSGDSGSLGSRNEQFF.

The chain recombines TRBV28 with TRBJ2-7; 8 bases are shared with TRBD2. The length of the CDR3 is 18 residues. V gave up 5 bases and J gave up 1 base; unmatched junction bases: 16. The germline V gene has CDR1 MDHEN and CDR2 SYDVKM. This chain's CDR3 is CASSPGVTGTRISYEQYF. The CDR3 nucleotides are TGTGCCAGCAGTCCCGGGGTAACCGGGACTAGGATATCCTACGAGCAGTACTTC.

The CDR3 sequence: CASSSGQEYEQYF. Written as DNA, the CDR3 is TGTGCCAGCAGTTCCGGACAGGAGTACGAGCAGTACTTC. V and J are TRBV28 and TRBJ2-7, with 7 nucleotides matching TRBD1. The CDR3 totals 13 residues. With 4 bases clipped from V and 4 bases from J, the junction kept 4 bases outside the gene matches. The germline V gene encodes CDR1 MDHEN and CDR2 SYDVKM.